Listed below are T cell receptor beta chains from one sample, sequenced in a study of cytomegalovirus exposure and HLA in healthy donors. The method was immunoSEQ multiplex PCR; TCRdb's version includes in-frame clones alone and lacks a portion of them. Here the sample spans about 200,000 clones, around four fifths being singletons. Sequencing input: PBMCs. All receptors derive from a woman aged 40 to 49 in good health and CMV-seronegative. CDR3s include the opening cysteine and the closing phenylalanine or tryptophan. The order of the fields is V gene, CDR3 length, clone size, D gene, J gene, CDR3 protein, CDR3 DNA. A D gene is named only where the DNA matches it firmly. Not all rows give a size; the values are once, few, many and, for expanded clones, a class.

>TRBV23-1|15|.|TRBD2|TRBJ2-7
CASRLGLADLREQYF
TGCGCCAGCAGACTGGGACTAGCGGACCTCCGCGAGCAGTACTTC
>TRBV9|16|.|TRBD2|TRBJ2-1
CASSGPGLAVINEQFF
TGTGCCAGCAGCGGACCGGGACTAGCGGTAATCAATGAGCAGTTCTTC
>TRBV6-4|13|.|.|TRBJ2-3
CASSVRDGDTQYF
TGTGCCAGCAGTGTGCGAGATGGTGATACGCAGTATTTT
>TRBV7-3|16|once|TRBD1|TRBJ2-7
CASSLTQGTGAYEQYF
TGTGCCAGCAGCTTAACTCAGGGGACAGGGGCCTACGAGCAGTACTTC
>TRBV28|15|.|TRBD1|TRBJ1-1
CASSLTGNMNTEAFF
TGTGCCAGCAGTCTGACAGGGAATATGAACACTGAAGCTTTCTTT
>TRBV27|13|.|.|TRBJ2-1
CASSLSSYNEQFF
TGTGCCAGCAGCCTAAGCTCCTACAATGAGCAGTTCTTC
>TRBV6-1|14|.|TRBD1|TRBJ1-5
CASWDRVFNQPQHF
TGTGCCAGTTGGGACAGGGTCTTCAATCAGCCCCAGCATTTT
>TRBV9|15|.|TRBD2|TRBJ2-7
CASSAGLAGAGEQYF
TGTGCCAGCAGCGCCGGACTAGCGGGAGCTGGAGAGCAGTACTTC
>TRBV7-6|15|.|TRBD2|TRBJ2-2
CASSLRGVDTGELFF
TGTGCCAGCAGCTTACGGGGGGTAGACACCGGGGAGCTGTTTTTT
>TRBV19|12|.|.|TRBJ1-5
CASRTGYQPQHF
TGTGCCAGTAGGACAGGATATCAGCCCCAGCATTTT
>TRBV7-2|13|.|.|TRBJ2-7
CASSFAGTSRAHF
TGTGCCAGCAGCTTCGCTGGGACTTCCAGGGCTCATTTC
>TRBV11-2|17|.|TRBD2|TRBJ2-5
CASKGLAGGRSQETQYF
TGTGCCAGCAAAGGACTAGCGGGAGGTCGGAGTCAAGAGACCCAGTACTTC
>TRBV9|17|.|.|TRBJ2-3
CASSVATRDFSTDTQYF
TGTGCCAGCAGCGTAGCTACGCGGGACTTTAGCACAGATACGCAGTATTTT
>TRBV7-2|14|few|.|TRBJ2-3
CASSSGVPTDTQYF
TGTGCCAGCAGCTCCGGGGTACCCACAGATACGCAGTATTTT
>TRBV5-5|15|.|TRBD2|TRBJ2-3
CASSYGTSGRNTQYF
TGTGCCAGCAGCTACGGGACTAGCGGGAGAAATACGCAGTATTTT
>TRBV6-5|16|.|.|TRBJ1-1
CASSYPRQAGETEAFF
TGTGCCAGCAGTTACCCTAGGCAGGCAGGGGAGACTGAAGCTTTCTTT
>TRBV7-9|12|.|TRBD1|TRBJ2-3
CASSLGQGTQYF
TGTGCCAGCAGCTTAGGACAGGGTACGCAGTATTTT
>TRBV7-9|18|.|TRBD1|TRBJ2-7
CASSGVKRTGEFSYEQYF
TGTGCCAGCAGCGGGGTAAAGCGGACAGGGGAATTCTCTTACGAGCAGTACTTC
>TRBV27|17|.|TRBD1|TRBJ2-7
CASSLSSLRQGAYEQYF
TGTGCCAGCAGTTTATCCTCACTACGACAGGGGGCTTACGAGCAGTACTTC
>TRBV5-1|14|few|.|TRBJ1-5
CASSLGQVNQPQHF
TGCGCCAGCAGCTTGGGACAGGTCAATCAGCCCCAGCATTTT
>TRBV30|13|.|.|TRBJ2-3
CAWSGTGADTQYF
TGTGCCTGGAGTGGTACCGGGGCAGATACGCAGTATTTT
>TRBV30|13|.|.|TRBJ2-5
CAWSGVSGETQYF
TGTGCCTGGAGTGGGGTTTCGGGAGAGACCCAGTACTTC
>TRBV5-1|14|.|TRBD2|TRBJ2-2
CASSYSGSGGELFF
TGCGCCAGCAGCTATAGCGGGAGCGGCGGGGAGCTGTTTTTT
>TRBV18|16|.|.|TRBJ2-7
CASSPIGQGIQVEQYF
TGTGCCAGCTCACCAATCGGCCAGGGCATTCAAGTAGAGCAGTACTTC
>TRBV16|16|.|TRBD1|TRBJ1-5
CASSQRQGASNQPQHF
TGTGCCAGCAGCCAACGACAGGGGGCAAGCAATCAGCCCCAGCATTTT
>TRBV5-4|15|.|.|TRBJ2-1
CASSLATAAYNEQFF
TGTGCCAGCAGCTTGGCGACGGCGGCCTACAATGAGCAGTTCTTC
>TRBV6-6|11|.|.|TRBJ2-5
CASSSSSTQYF
TGTGCCAGCAGTTCCTCCTCGACCCAGTACTTC
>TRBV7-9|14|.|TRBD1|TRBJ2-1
CASRPDRGRNEQFF
TGTGCCAGCAGACCCGACAGGGGGCGCAATGAGCAGTTCTTC
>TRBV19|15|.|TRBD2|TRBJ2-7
CASSIGLAGDYEQYF
TGTGCCAGTAGTATAGGGCTAGCGGGAGATTACGAGCAGTACTTC
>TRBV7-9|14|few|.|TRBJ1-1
CASSLVQGNTEAFF
TGTGCCAGCAGCTTAGTGCAGGGGAACACTGAAGCTTTCTTT
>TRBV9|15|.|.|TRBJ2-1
CASSVDFRVRNEQFF
TGTGCCAGCAGCGTAGACTTCAGGGTTCGGAATGAGCAGTTCTTC
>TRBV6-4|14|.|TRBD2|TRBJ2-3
CASSEAGGADTQYF
TGTGCCAGCAGTGAAGCGGGAGGGGCTGATACGCAGTATTTT
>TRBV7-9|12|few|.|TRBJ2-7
CASSSLPYEQYF
TGTGCCAGCAGCTCTCTTCCTTACGAGCAGTACTTC
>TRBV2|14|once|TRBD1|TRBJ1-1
CASSLRQGRTEAFF
TGTGCCAGCAGTCTGCGACAGGGACGGACTGAAGCTTTCTTT
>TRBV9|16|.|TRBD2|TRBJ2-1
CASSALSGSSYNEQFF
TGTGCCAGCAGCGCCCTTAGCGGGAGCTCCTACAATGAGCAGTTCTTC
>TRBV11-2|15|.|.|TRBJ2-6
CASSLEGLGANVLTF
TGTGCCAGCAGCTTAGAAGGACTAGGGGCCAACGTCCTGACTTTC
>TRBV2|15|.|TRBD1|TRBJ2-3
CASGRTGKGTDTQYF
TGTGCCAGCGGGAGGACAGGGAAGGGCACAGATACGCAGTATTTT